These 18 T cell receptor beta chains originate from one sample sequenced in a study of blood T cell repertoires in COVID-19. Profiling relied on immunoSEQ multiplex PCR, and the TCRdb table lists in-frame clones only, not all of them. The sample carries approximately 490,000 clones, around 85% recorded once. Sample: PBMCs or T cells enriched from blood (not recorded which). Receptors were obtained from a woman aged 55 to 70 who had recovered from COVID-19.

The chain carries TRBV19 and TRBJ2-1; no definite D call. Trimming removed 5 bases at V and 2 bases at J, with 7 bases between. Per the germline V gene, CDR1 is LNHDA and CDR2 is SQIVND (reference sequence). The length of the CDR3 is 13 residues. CDR3 protein: CASSPSPYNEQFF. The CDR3 region has the DNA TGTGCCAGTAGTCCCTCCCCCTACAATGAGCAGTTCTTC.

This clone was seen more than once but under ten times. This chain connects TRBV2 to TRBJ1-1, with 7 positions matching TRBD1. The CDR3 loop spans 13 amino acids. The ends lost 7 bases at V and 1 base at J; junction bases unmatched: 3. Germline V CDR1 and CDR2: SNHLY, FYNNEI. CDR3 in DNA: TGTGCCAGCAATCGGGACAGGAACACTGAAGCTTTCTTT. This encodes CASNRDRNTEAFF.

The rearrangement links TRBV4-2 to TRBJ1-2; D is possibly TRBD1 (5 bases). In germline, CDR1 is LGHNA, CDR2 YNFKEQ. Trimming took off 0 bases at V and 4 bases at J, with 15 bases between the two ends. CDR3 length: 16 amino acids. Here the CDR3 reads CASSQDSGVSTYGYTF. The CDR3 DNA sequence: TGTGCCAGCAGCCAAGATTCGGGGGTCTCGACCTATGGCTACACCTTC.

The chain has TRBV2 and TRBJ2-2, with D hard to call. Germline V gives CDR1 SNHLY, CDR2 FYNNEI. CDR3 length: 15 amino acids. V lost 4 bases and J lost 0, with 9 bases in between. The CDR3 region is CASSVTDANTGELFF. The CDR3, as DNA: TGTGCCAGCAGTGTAACAGACGCGAACACCGGGGAGCTGTTTTTT.

The J gene is TRBJ1-5, the V gene TRBV12-5; D might be TRBD1 (6 bases). The CDR3 covers 16 residues. The V end lost 0 bases, the J end lost 3 bases, and 12 bases lay between the germline ends. The V gene's germline CDR1 is LGHNT and CDR2 FRNRAP. CDR3: CASGLVGQPNNQPQHF. The CDR3, as DNA: TGTGCTAGTGGTTTGGTAGGACAGCCCAACAATCAGCCCCAGCATTTT.

The chain is built from TRBV2 and TRBJ2-1, with D perhaps matching TRBD2 (5 bases). CDR1 and CDR2 from the germline V gene are SNHLY and FYNNEI. The CDR3 totals 16 residues. Trimming cost V 4 bases and J 7 bases, with 20 bases left between them. The CDR3 loop is CASSGERRPRDNEQFF. In nucleotides, the CDR3 is TGTGCCAGCAGTGGGGAGCGTCGGCCTCGGGATAATGAGCAGTTCTTC.

This chain links TRBV5-5 with TRBJ1-3, with a weak D call TRBD1 (6 bases). The germline V gene encodes CDR1 SGHKS and CDR2 YYEKEE (reference sequence). V lost 4 bases and J lost 5, with 13 bases in between. The CDR3 is 14 amino acids. The CDR3 reads CASSLEQGRNTIYF. CDR3 bases: TGTGCCAGCAGCCTGGAACAGGGAAGAAACACCATATATTTT. Full variable domain (rest looked up from reference TRBV5-5 and TRBJ1-3): DAGVTQSPTHLIKTRGQQVTLRCSPISGHKSVSWYQQVLGQGPQFIFQYYEKEERGRGNFPDRFSARQFPNYSSELNVNALLLGDSALYLCASSLEQGRNTIYFGEGSWLTVV.

This rearrangement joins TRBV24-1 to TRBJ1-5; D is unclear. Trimming removed 6 bases from V and 4 bases from J, with 12 bases in between. The CDR3 length is 14 residues. Per the germline V gene, CDR1 is KGHDR and CDR2 is SFDVKD. CDR3 sequence reads: CATSIRESNQPQHF. The CDR3 coding sequence is TGTGCCACCAGTATCCGGGAAAGTAATCAGCCCCAGCATTTT.

The chain recombines TRBV6-2 or TRBV6-3 with TRBJ2-5; 8 bases are shared with TRBD2. V lost 0 bases and J lost 5; bases outside the gene matches: 5. The CDR3 consists of 15 residues. Looked up from germline, CDR1 is MNHEY and CDR2 is SVGEGT. CDR3 amino acids: CASSYSSSGAETQYF. The CDR3 DNA reads as TGTGCCAGCAGTTACTCGAGTAGCGGGGCCGAGACCCAGTACTTC.

The chain combines TRBV5-1 with TRBJ1-5; 7 bases are shared with TRBD1. J lost 0 bases, V lost 4 bases, and 7 bases had no gene match. The CDR3 loop spans 16 amino acids. From germline, CDR1 is SGHRS and CDR2 YFSETQ. CDR3 protein: CASSPWTGYSNQPQHF. The CDR3 coding sequence is TGCGCCAGCAGCCCCTGGACAGGCTATAGCAATCAGCCCCAGCATTTT.

This chain joins TRBV2 and TRBJ2-5; TRBD2 is a possible D gene (5 bases). Per germline, CDR1 SNHLY and CDR2 FYNNEI. The CDR3 spans 14 residues. V was pared by 8 bases and J by 2 bases, with 15 bases between. The CDR3 nucleotides are TGTGCCAGCGGTGGACTCAACCGACAAGAGACCCAGTACTTC. Protein: CASGGLNRQETQYF.

This chain's CDR3 is CASSFRGPANTEAFF. DNA for the CDR3: TGTGCCAGCAGTTTCAGGGGACCTGCGAACACTGAAGCTTTCTTT. This rearrangement joins TRBV2 to TRBJ1-1, with a possible D match to TRBD1 (6 bases). Trimming shortened V by 5 bases and J by 1 base, and 14 bases separated the two germline ends. CDR1 and CDR2 (germline): SNHLY, FYNNEI. The CDR3 has 15 amino acids. Combining the CDR3 with reference TRBV2 and TRBJ1-1 gives the whole variable domain EPEVTQTPSHQVTQMGQEVILRCVPISNHLYFYWYRQILGQKVEFLVSFYNNEISEKSEIFDDQFSVERPDGSNFTLKIRSTKLEDSAMYFCASSFRGPANTEAFFGQGTRLTVV.

V usage is TRBV7-2 and J usage is TRBJ1-1, with D possibly being TRBD1 (6 bases). V lost 0 bases to trimming and J lost 5 bases, with 13 bases between them. The V gene's germline CDR1 is SGHTA and CDR2 FQGNSA. There are 15 residues in the CDR3. This CDR3 reads CASSLAGGPGTEAFF. In nucleotides, the CDR3 is TGTGCCAGCAGCTTAGCCGGGGGGCCGGGGACTGAAGCTTTCTTT.

This clone was counted a single time. The chain carries TRBV5-8 and TRBJ1-5; 7 bases align to TRBD1. The CDR3 spans 16 residues. The germline V gene encodes CDR1 SGHTS and CDR2 YDEGEE. Trimming cost V 4 bases and J 4 bases; bases outside gene matches: 11. The CDR3 loop is CASSNNRGVSNQPQHF. In nucleotides, the CDR3 is TGTGCCAGCAGCAATAACAGGGGTGTTTCGAATCAGCCCCAGCATTTT.

The V call is TRBV3-1 (or the pseudogene TRBV3-2), the J call TRBJ2-7; 8 nucleotides align to TRBD1. Per germline, CDR1 LGHDT and CDR2 YNNKEL (reference sequence). Trimming took 4 bases from V and 6 from J; bases not matched to a gene: 2. CDR3 length: 12 amino acids. This chain's CDR3 is CASSRTGGEQYF. CDR3 in DNA: TGTGCCAGCAGCCGAACAGGGGGCGAGCAGTACTTC.

The chain couples TRBV9 to TRBJ1-1, with TRBD1 as a possible D gene (5 bases). Looked up from germline, CDR1 is SGDLS and CDR2 is YYNGEE. V was pared by 2 bases and J by 2 bases, with 10 bases between. This CDR3 comprises 14 residues. The CDR3 nucleotides read TGTGCCAGCAGCGTTGACAGCACTAACACTGAAGCTTTCTTT. This sequence encodes CASSVDSTNTEAFF.

The chain joins TRBV3-1 (or the pseudogene TRBV3-2) to TRBJ1-1, with D perhaps matching TRBD1 (5 bases). CDR3 length equals 13 residues. The germline V and J ends were trimmed by 1 base and 11 bases, with 14 bases remaining between them. Germline V CDR1 and CDR2: LGHDT, YNNKEL (reference sequence). CDR3 DNA: TGTGCCAGCAGCCAAGCAGGGATAACGCAGGCTTTCTTT. Protein: CASSQAGITQAFF.

The chain recombines TRBV6-1 with TRBJ2-7, with TRBD2 identical over 10 bases. The CDR3 runs to 15 residues. Trimming removed 0 bases from V and 1 base from J; junction bases left unmatched: 0. CDR1 MNHNS and CDR2 SASEGT come from the germline V gene. The CDR3 coding sequence is TGTGCCAGCAGTGAAGCTAGCGGGGGGTCCTACGAGCAGTACGTC. The encoded protein is CASSEASGGSYEQYV.